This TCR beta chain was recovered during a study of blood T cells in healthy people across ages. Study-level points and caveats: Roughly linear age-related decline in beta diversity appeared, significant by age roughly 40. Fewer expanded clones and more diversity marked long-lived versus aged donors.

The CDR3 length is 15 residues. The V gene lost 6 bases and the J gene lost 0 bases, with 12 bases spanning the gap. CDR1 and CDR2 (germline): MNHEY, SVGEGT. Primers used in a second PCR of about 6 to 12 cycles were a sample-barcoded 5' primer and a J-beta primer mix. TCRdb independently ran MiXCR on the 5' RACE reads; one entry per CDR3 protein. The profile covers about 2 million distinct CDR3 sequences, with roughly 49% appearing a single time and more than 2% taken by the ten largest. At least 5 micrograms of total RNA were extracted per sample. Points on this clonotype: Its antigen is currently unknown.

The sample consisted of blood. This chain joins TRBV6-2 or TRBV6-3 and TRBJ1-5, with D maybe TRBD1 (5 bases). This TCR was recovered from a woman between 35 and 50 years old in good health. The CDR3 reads CASRLGGLSNQPQHF. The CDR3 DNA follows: TGTGCCAGCAGACTCGGGGGACTTAGCAATCAGCCCCAGCATTTT.